The 27 T cell receptor beta chains in this list originate from one sample, sequenced in a study of regulatory T cells in long-lasting Graves disease. Both iRepertoire HTBI primers and Arm-PCR of CDR3 regions were used to build the TCR beta libraries. One entry per CDR3 protein results from TCRdb running MiXCR on the multiplex PCR reads. The sample yields hundreds of thousands of distinct CDR3 sequences, roughly 30% seen once. The time point denotes: persistent/refractory GD, antithyroid drugs over 5 years with positive TRAb. There was RNA extracted from PBMCs, and the TCR library was made from it. Sequenced here: peripheral blood mononuclear cells (PBMCs), sampled when the disease was refractory, from a patient treated with antithyroid drugs. These receptors originate from a female donor with Graves disease.

This clonotype was detected only a few times. The chain employs TRBV25-1 and TRBJ1-1, with D hard to call. Trimming took off 4 bases at V and 3 bases at J, with 12 bases between the two ends. The CDR3 is 14 amino acids. From germline, CDR1 is MGHDK and CDR2 SYGVNS. The CDR3 DNA reads as TGTGCCAGCAGTGGCGCGGATAAGCACACTGAAGCTTTCTTT. Its protein product is CASSGADKHTEAFF.

This clonotype has a handful of counts. The V gene is TRBV20-1, the J gene TRBJ1-1; 8 positions match TRBD1. CDR1 is DFQATT and CDR2 is SNEGSKA in the germline V gene (reference sequence). The J segment lost 0 bases and the V segment lost 0 bases, leaving 15 bases of the junction unmatched. The CDR3 runs 19 residues. The CDR3 spells CSARDLFGDRRHLNTEAFF. The CDR3 bases are TGCAGTGCTAGAGATCTATTTGGGGACAGGCGTCACCTGAACACTGAAGCTTTCTTT.

The CDR3 sequence is CSVGMTTGELFF. CDR3 bases: TGCAGCGTTGGGATGACCACCGGGGAGCTGTTTTTT. The chain recombines TRBV29-1 with TRBJ2-2, with no clear D. This CDR3 spans 12 amino acids. The V end lost 4 bases, the J end lost 4 bases, and 7 bases lay between the germline ends. Germline-derived CDR1 and CDR2 are SQVTM and ANQGSEA.

The chain uses TRBV7-3 and TRBJ1-1; weak D call: TRBD1 (6 bases). V lost 5 bases, J lost 1 base, and 14 bases lay in between. This CDR3 comprises 15 residues. The germline CDR1 and CDR2 sequences are SGHTA and FQGTGA. The CDR3 bases are TGTGCCAGCAGCGGAATTGGGGGGCGGAACACTGAAGCTTTCTTT. Its protein product is CASSGIGGRNTEAFF.

This clonotype was seen repeatedly, ten times or more. The chain is built from TRBV18 and TRBJ1-1; possible D gene TRBD1, 5 bases. V dropped 8 bases and J dropped 1 base, with 11 bases sitting between them. This CDR3 region has 13 residues. Germline lookup yields CDR1 KGHSH and CDR2 LQKENI. The CDR3 loop is CASSPGGNTEAFF. For the CDR3, the DNA is TGTGCCAGCAGCCCCGGGGGGAACACTGAAGCTTTCTTT. Complete variable domain (other parts from reference TRBV18 and TRBJ1-1): NAGVMQNPRHLVRRRGQEARLRCSPMKGHSHVYWYRQLPEEGLKFMVYLQKENIIDESGMPKERFSAEFPKEGPSILRIQQVVRGDSAAYFCASSPGGNTEAFFGQGTRLTVV.

The table lists this clonotype with many counts. The V gene is TRBV3-1, the J gene TRBJ1-6; D is ambiguous. The V gene's germline CDR1 is LGHDT and CDR2 YNNKEL (reference sequence). V was trimmed by 4 bases and J by 10 bases, leaving 14 bases between them. The CDR3 spans 14 residues. The CDR3 protein is CASSPTPFGSPLHF. CDR3 DNA: TGTGCCAGCAGCCCTACACCCTTCGGATCACCCCTCCACTTT. Looking up the rest from reference TRBV3-1 and TRBJ1-6 gives the full variable domain: DTAVSQTPKYLVTQMGNDKSIKCEQNLGHDTMYWYKQDSKKFLKIMFSYNNKELIINETVPNRFSPKSPDKAHLNLHINSLELGDSAVYFCASSPTPFGSPLHFGNGTRLTVT.

This clonotype was found once. The V and J genes are TRBV18 and TRBJ2-7; D ambiguous. V lost 2 bases to trimming and J lost 7 bases, with 9 bases between them. The CDR3 extends over 12 amino acids. Germline CDR1 and CDR2: KGHSH and LQKENI. The CDR3 coding sequence is TGTGCCAGCTCACCAGGATCGAAAGAGCAGTACTTC. Protein sequence: CASSPGSKEQYF.

This clonotype was counted only a few times. The chain employs TRBV6-2 or TRBV6-3 and TRBJ2-2; D gene unclear. With 0 bases removed from V and 5 bases from J, the gap between germline ends came to 16 bases. Germline-derived CDR1 and CDR2 are MNHEY and SVGEGT. CDR3 length: 17 residues. CDR3 protein: CASSYSNMALGTGELFF. CDR3 nucleotide sequence: TGTGCCAGCAGTTACTCGAACATGGCCCTGGGGACCGGGGAGCTGTTTTTT.

The chain employs TRBV30 and TRBJ1-1; D gene ambiguous. The ends were cut back, 0 bases at V and 0 bases at J, with 11 bases in the middle. CDR1 GTSNPN and CDR2 SVGIG come from the germline V gene (reference sequence). This CDR3 region has 15 residues. The CDR3 sequence: CAWSVSWRMNTEAFF. The DNA for the CDR3 is TGTGCCTGGAGTGTTTCTTGGCGGATGAACACTGAAGCTTTCTTT.

The V gene is TRBV19, the J gene TRBJ1-5; the match to TRBD1 covers 7 bases. Germline assignment: CDR1 LNHDA and CDR2 SQIVND (reference sequence). Trimming at V came to 6 bases and at J to 0 bases, leaving 2 bases not matched to a gene. This CDR3 has 14 residues. The CDR3 loop is CASSRGNSNQPQHF. The CDR3 DNA is TGTGCCAGTAGCAGGGGGAATAGCAATCAGCCCCAGCATTTT.

The rearrangement joins TRBV11-3 to TRBJ2-1; 8 bases are a match to TRBD1. The junction had 5 bases not matched to a gene; V was cut back by 5 bases and J by 2 bases. CDR1 is SGHNT and CDR2 is YENEEA in the germline V gene. CDR3 length: 15 residues. The CDR3 DNA follows: TGTGCCAGCAGCAGCCGGGACAGGACCTACAATGAGCAGTTCTTC. Its protein is CASSSRDRTYNEQFF.

This sequence joins TRBV20-1 and TRBJ2-4; TRBD2 matches at 11 bases. The CDR3 has 20 residues. Trimming at V came to 1 base and at J to 4 bases, leaving 18 bases not matched to a gene. Germline CDR1 DFQATT, CDR2 SNEGSKA (reference sequence). The CDR3 here is CSARAGGGGLAGGPKNIQYF. In nucleotides, the CDR3 is TGCAGTGCTAGAGCGGGCGGGGGAGGTTTAGCGGGAGGGCCAAAAAACATTCAGTACTTC.

This clonotype has only a few counts. CDR3 region: CASSGTGTGSNEQYF. The CDR3 nucleotides are TGTGCCAGCAGTGGGACAGGGACCGGGTCGAACGAGCAGTACTTC. The chain carries TRBV25-1 and TRBJ2-7; TRBD1 matches at 8 bases. Germline values: CDR1 MGHDK, CDR2 SYGVNS. V lost 4 bases and J lost 5; bases outside the gene matches: 10. There are 15 residues in the CDR3.

V and J are TRBV6-2 or TRBV6-3 and TRBJ1-5; 7 nucleotides align to TRBD1. The germline V gene encodes CDR1 MNHEY and CDR2 SVGEGT. The CDR3 length is 16 residues. The junction had 6 bases not matched to a gene; V was cut back by 2 bases and J by 2 bases. CDR3 region: CASSYGAGGGNQPQHF. The CDR3 DNA is TGTGCCAGCAGTTACGGGGCAGGGGGAGGCAATCAGCCCCAGCATTTT.

The chain carries TRBV29-1 and TRBJ2-5; tentatively, D is TRBD2 (6 bases). The V gene's germline CDR1 is SQVTM and CDR2 ANQGSEA. The CDR3 totals 12 residues. With 4 bases removed from V and 4 bases from J, the gap between germline ends came to 10 bases. The CDR3 coding sequence is TGCAGCGTTGGATGGAGGGGAGAGACCCAGTACTTC. Residues: CSVGWRGETQYF.

In the case of this clonotype: A read error may explain this, as a much larger clone is one base away. The chain uses TRBV11-2 and TRBJ2-7; no firm D call. Looked up from germline, CDR1 is SGHAT and CDR2 is FQNNGV. This CDR3 comprises 15 residues. For the CDR3, the DNA is TGTGCCGGCAGCTTAGATGGGATCAGCTCCTACGAGCAGTACTTC. It yields the protein CAGSLDGISSYEQYF.

This clonotype was recorded a few times. The chain links TRBV5-1 to TRBJ1-1; TRBD1 might be the D (5 bases). Germline CDR1 and CDR2: SGHRS and YFSETQ. V dropped 6 bases and J dropped 0 bases, with 27 bases sitting between them. The CDR3 is 19 amino acids. CDR3 region: CASTLGTGLLTRMNTEAFF. CDR3 nucleotide sequence: TGCGCCAGCACGTTAGGGACCGGTCTTCTGACTCGCATGAACACTGAAGCTTTCTTT.

This clonotype was found a few times. A much larger clone lies one base from this, so it may be a read error. The rearrangement links TRBV27 to TRBJ2-7; 9 bases fit TRBD2. CDR1 and CDR2 (germline): MNHEY, SMNVEV (reference sequence). CDR3 length: 14 amino acids. After removal of 5 bases from V and 0 bases from J, the junction contained 2 bases not matched to a gene. The CDR3 nucleotides read TGTGCCAGCAGTGTACTAGCGGGCTCCTACGAGCAGTACTTC. It codes for CASSVLAGSYEQYF.

This clonotype was seen a single time. The chain has TRBV20-1 and TRBJ1-1; TRBD1 agrees at 8 bases. CDR3 length: 14 amino acids. Per the germline V gene, CDR1 is DFQATT and CDR2 is SNEGSKA (reference sequence). V was pared by 1 base and J by 1 base, with 2 bases of the junction left unmatched. The CDR3 DNA follows: TGCAGTGCTAGAGTTCAGGGGGCGAACACTGAAGCTTTCTTT. Residues: CSARVQGANTEAFF.

J is TRBJ1-1 and V is TRBV30, with unresolved D. Germline assignment: CDR1 GTSNPN and CDR2 SVGIG (reference sequence). This CDR3 comprises 12 residues. Trimming cost V 3 bases and J 0 bases, with 5 bases left between them. CDR3 protein: CAWRRVNTEAFF. The CDR3 bases are TGTGCCTGGAGGCGGGTGAACACTGAAGCTTTCTTT. Supplemented by reference TRBV30 and TRBJ1-1, the full variable domain reads SQTIHQWPATLVQPVGSPLSLECTVEGTSNPNLYWYRQAAGRGLQLLFYSVGIGQISSEVPQNLSASRPQDRQFILSSKKLLLSDSGFYLCAWRRVNTEAFFGQGTRLTVV.

This clonotype showed up just a few times. This sequence joins TRBV19 and TRBJ1-2; D is possibly TRBD1 (5 bases). V was trimmed by 5 bases and J by 1 base, leaving 14 bases between them. The CDR3 extends over 15 amino acids. From germline, CDR1 is LNHDA and CDR2 SQIVND (reference sequence). For the CDR3, the DNA is TGTGCCAGTAGTCCCCCCAGGACACGTAACTATGGCTACACCTTC. Translated: CASSPPRTRNYGYTF.

This clonotype was counted a few times. The chain couples TRBV7-3 to TRBJ1-1; no definite D call. CDR3 length equals 12 residues. In germline, CDR1 is SGHTA, CDR2 FQGTGA. V gave up 3 bases and J gave up 8 bases, with 10 bases separating them. CDR3 nucleotide sequence: TGTGCCAGCAGCTTTCGTTTGGGGGAAGCTTTCTTT. Translation: CASSFRLGEAFF.

This clonotype has only a few counts. The chain carries TRBV6-2 or TRBV6-3 and TRBJ2-7; the match to TRBD2 covers 10 bases. V shed 4 bases, J shed 3 bases, and the junction held 3 bases outside the gene matches. The CDR3 runs to 14 residues. CDR1 MNHEY and CDR2 SVGEGT come from the germline V gene. CDR3 sequence (DNA): TGTGCCAGCAGTTGGGTAGCGGGAGGCTACGAGCAGTACTTC. Amino acids: CASSWVAGGYEQYF.

The V and J genes are TRBV18 and TRBJ2-7; 7 bases agree with TRBD1. V lost 3 bases, J lost 2 bases, and 10 bases stayed unmatched. CDR1 and CDR2 from the germline V gene are KGHSH and LQKENI. CDR3 size: 16 residues. CDR3 in amino acids: CASSPGRDSRTYEQYF. As DNA, the CDR3 is TGTGCCAGCTCACCGGGCCGGGACAGCCGTACCTACGAGCAGTACTTC.

The chain uses TRBV3-1 and TRBJ2-7; D not resolved. This CDR3 region has 14 residues. Germline V gene sequence: CDR1 LGHDT, CDR2 YNNKEL (reference sequence). Trimming pared 0 bases from V and 2 bases from J, leaving 8 bases between. For the CDR3, the DNA is TGTGCCAGCAGCCAAGATTTAGCCCCCTACGAGCAGTACTTC. This gives the protein CASSQDLAPYEQYF.

At least ten counts were recorded for this clonotype. The chain recombines TRBV6-5 with TRBJ1-4, with D perhaps TRBD1 (6 bases). Trimming took off 4 bases at V and 8 bases at J, with 14 bases between the two ends. The CDR3 extends over 14 amino acids. Germline V gene sequence: CDR1 MNHEY, CDR2 SVGAGI. CDR3 DNA: TGTGCCAGCAGTTTCCTACAGGGTAGAGAAAAACTGTTTTTT. Protein: CASSFLQGREKLFF.

This clonotype was counted at least ten times. The chain couples TRBV2 to TRBJ1-5; 7 bases align to TRBD1. The CDR3 runs 14 residues. Germline V gene lookup returns CDR1 SNHLY and CDR2 FYNNEI. V lost 8 bases and J lost 0; bases outside the gene matches: 4. The CDR3 DNA reads as TGTGCCAGCGGACAGGAGTATAGCAATCAGCCCCAGCATTTT. It translates to CASGQEYSNQPQHF.